These T cell receptor beta chains were read from a single sample in a study of Ad26.COV2.S vaccination and SARS-CoV-2 variants. Sequencing used immunoSEQ multiplex PCR; TCRdb keeps in-frame clones, though not all of them. The table includes some 450,000 clones, about 90% detected once. The sequences come from peripheral blood, collected in a trial of Ad26.COV2.S vaccine versus placebo. Receptor source: a person aged 18-65 years who received the Ad26.COV2.S COVID-19 vaccine or a placebo. CDR3s include the opening cysteine and the closing phenylalanine or tryptophan. D genes are given only for firm matches. Size values are once, few and many counts, or a class for expanded clones, and some rows have none.

CDR3aa: CASSLGVGETQYF
CDR3nt: TGTGCCAGCAGCTTGGGGGTGGGGGAGACCCAGTACTTC
abundance: -
v_gene: TRBV11-2
d_gene: -
j_gene: TRBJ2-5

CDR3aa: CASVGQGLYTF
CDR3nt: TGTGCCAGCGTGGGACAGGGGCTCTACACCTTC
abundance: -
v_gene: TRBV2
d_gene: TRBD1
j_gene: TRBJ1-2

CDR3aa: CASSVEAGSYGYTF
CDR3nt: TGTGCCAGCAGCGTAGAGGCCGGTTCCTATGGCTACACCTTC
abundance: -
v_gene: TRBV9
d_gene: -
j_gene: TRBJ1-2

CDR3aa: CASRTSGSVETQYF
CDR3nt: TGTGCCAGCAGAACTAGCGGGAGTGTAGAGACCCAGTACTTC
abundance: -
v_gene: TRBV6-6
d_gene: TRBD2
j_gene: TRBJ2-5

CDR3aa: CATSDSTDDYGYTF
CDR3nt: TGTGCCACCAGTGATTCGACAGACGACTATGGCTACACCTTC
abundance: -
v_gene: TRBV24-1
d_gene: -
j_gene: TRBJ1-2

CDR3aa: CSVEGGTGDPDTQYF
CDR3nt: TGCAGCGTTGAAGGTGGGACAGGGGACCCAGATACGCAGTATTTT
abundance: -
v_gene: TRBV29-1
d_gene: TRBD1
j_gene: TRBJ2-3

CDR3aa: CASSPLAAANTGELFF
CDR3nt: TGTGCCAGCAGCCCGTTGGCAGCCGCGAACACCGGGGAGCTGTTTTTT
abundance: -
v_gene: TRBV11-2
d_gene: -
j_gene: TRBJ2-2

CDR3aa: CASSALYRDGNYEQYF
CDR3nt: TGTGCCAGCAGCGCCCTTTACCGGGACGGCAACTACGAGCAGTACTTC
abundance: -
v_gene: TRBV9
d_gene: -
j_gene: TRBJ2-7

CDR3aa: CARGRGGQYF
CDR3nt: TGTGCTCGGGGGCGGGGGGGCCAGTACTTC
abundance: -
v_gene: TRBV18
d_gene: TRBD2
j_gene: TRBJ2-5

CDR3aa: CASSATGPYSGNTIYF
CDR3nt: TGCGCCAGCAGCGCAACAGGCCCCTACTCTGGAAACACCATATATTTT
abundance: -
v_gene: TRBV5-1
d_gene: -
j_gene: TRBJ1-3

CDR3aa: CASSLDGLAGTYEQYF
CDR3nt: TGTGCCAGCAGCTTAGATGGGCTAGCGGGGACCTACGAGCAGTACTTC
abundance: -
v_gene: TRBV13
d_gene: TRBD2
j_gene: TRBJ2-7

CDR3aa: CSGGGVDEQYF
CDR3nt: TGCAGCGGGGGCGGGGTTGACGAGCAGTACTTC
abundance: -
v_gene: TRBV29-1
d_gene: -
j_gene: TRBJ2-7

CDR3aa: CASATDTDTQYF
CDR3nt: TGTGCCAGCGCGACCGATACAGATACGCAGTATTTT
abundance: once
v_gene: TRBV25-1
d_gene: -
j_gene: TRBJ2-3

CDR3aa: CASSFSLEEQYF
CDR3nt: TGTGCCAGCAGCTTTTCGTTGGAAGAGCAGTACTTC
abundance: once
v_gene: TRBV5-6
d_gene: -
j_gene: TRBJ2-7

CDR3aa: CASSSPSRTSGRTDTQYF
CDR3nt: TGTGCCAGCAGTTCCCCCTCTCGGACTAGCGGGAGGACAGATACGCAGTATTTT
abundance: few
v_gene: TRBV6-2/TRBV6-3
d_gene: TRBD2
j_gene: TRBJ2-3

CDR3aa: CASRGLGELFF
CDR3nt: TGTGCCAGCAGGGGGCTCGGGGAGCTGTTTTTT
abundance: -
v_gene: TRBV19
d_gene: TRBD1
j_gene: TRBJ2-2

CDR3aa: CASRDLAGGPWEQFF
CDR3nt: TGTGCCAGCAGAGACCTAGCGGGAGGGCCGTGGGAGCAGTTCTTC
abundance: -
v_gene: TRBV7-9
d_gene: TRBD2
j_gene: TRBJ2-1

CDR3aa: CASSHFGLAGSNEQFF
CDR3nt: TGTGCCAGCAGCCACTTCGGACTAGCGGGATCGAATGAGCAGTTCTTC
abundance: few
v_gene: TRBV14
d_gene: TRBD2
j_gene: TRBJ2-1

CDR3aa: CASSDLIEGNNEQFF
CDR3nt: TGTGCCAGCAGTGACCTGATAGAAGGGAACAATGAGCAGTTCTTC
abundance: few
v_gene: TRBV2
d_gene: -
j_gene: TRBJ2-1

CDR3aa: CASSLLGGFGTGELFF
CDR3nt: TGTGCCAGCAGCTTACTCGGGGGCTTCGGCACCGGGGAGCTGTTTTTT
abundance: -
v_gene: TRBV7-3
d_gene: -
j_gene: TRBJ2-2

CDR3aa: CASSPAQGDTEAFF
CDR3nt: TGTGCCAGCTCACCGGCGCAGGGAGACACTGAAGCTTTCTTT
abundance: few
v_gene: TRBV18
d_gene: -
j_gene: TRBJ1-1

CDR3aa: CASSLGPRDQPQHF
CDR3nt: TGTGCCAGCAGCTTAGGGCCCCGGGATCAGCCCCAGCATTTT
abundance: -
v_gene: TRBV11-2
d_gene: -
j_gene: TRBJ1-5

CDR3aa: CASSSTGTAIGKLFF
CDR3nt: TGTGCCAGCAGCTCCACCGGGACGGCAATCGGAAAACTGTTTTTT
abundance: -
v_gene: TRBV7-9
d_gene: -
j_gene: TRBJ1-4

CDR3aa: CASTPDRGRYEQYF
CDR3nt: TGTGCCAGCACCCCGGACAGGGGGCGTTACGAGCAGTACTTC
abundance: -
v_gene: TRBV5-4
d_gene: TRBD1
j_gene: TRBJ2-7

CDR3aa: CASSLASDSQETQYF
CDR3nt: TGTGCCAGCAGTCTAGCCTCGGACAGCCAAGAGACCCAGTACTTC
abundance: -
v_gene: TRBV28
d_gene: -
j_gene: TRBJ2-5